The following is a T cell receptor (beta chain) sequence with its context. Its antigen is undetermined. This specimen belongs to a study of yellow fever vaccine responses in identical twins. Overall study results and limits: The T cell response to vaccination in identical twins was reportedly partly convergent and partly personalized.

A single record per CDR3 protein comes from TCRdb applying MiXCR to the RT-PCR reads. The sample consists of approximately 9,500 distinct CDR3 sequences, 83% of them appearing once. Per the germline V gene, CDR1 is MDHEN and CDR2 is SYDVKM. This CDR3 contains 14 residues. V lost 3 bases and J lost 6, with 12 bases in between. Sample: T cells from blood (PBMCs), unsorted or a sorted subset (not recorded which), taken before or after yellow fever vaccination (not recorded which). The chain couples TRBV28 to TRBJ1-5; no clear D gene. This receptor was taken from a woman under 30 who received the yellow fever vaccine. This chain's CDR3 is CASSFPGPGQPQHF. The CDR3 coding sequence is TGTGCCAGCAGTTTTCCCGGGCCTGGTCAGCCCCAGCATTTT.